Following are 24 T cell receptor beta chains from one sample sequenced in a study of Ad26.COV2.S vaccination and SARS-CoV-2 variants. Treatment indicated: over 15 received Ad26.COV2.S at low or high dose, single or two shots; several received placebo; per-sample allocation not given. Day 63 after the first injection of vaccine or placebo was the sampling time. Clones were read by immunoSEQ multiplex PCR, and TCRdb kept only the in-frame ones, dropping some. The top ten clones hold approximately 12% of a sample with about 350,000 clones, about 88% of them seen once. The sequencing used peripheral blood, collected in a trial of Ad26.COV2.S vaccine versus placebo. These receptors all come from a person between 18 and 60 years old who received the Ad26.COV2.S COVID-19 vaccine or a placebo.

The chain recombines TRBV27 with TRBJ2-7; 7 positions match TRBD1. J lost 1 base, V lost 2 bases, and 2 bases had no gene match. The CDR3 covers 14 residues. The germline V gene encodes CDR1 MNHEY and CDR2 SMNVEV (reference sequence). CDR3 amino acids: CASSLGTESYEQYF. The CDR3 DNA is TGTGCCAGCAGTTTAGGGACAGAGTCCTACGAGCAGTACTTC.

This chain links TRBV5-1 with TRBJ1-3; perhaps TRBD1 as D (6 bases). The V gene lost 1 base and the J gene lost 4 bases, with 12 bases spanning the gap. CDR3 length equals 15 residues. Per the germline V gene, CDR1 is SGHRS and CDR2 is YFSETQ. This CDR3 is CASSLQGLGGNTIYF. DNA for the CDR3: TGCGCCAGCAGCTTGCAGGGGCTGGGAGGAAACACCATATATTTT.

The chain uses TRBV16 and TRBJ1-5; D gene unclear. The CDR3 sequence is 14 residues long. Germline CDR1 reads KGHSY; CDR2 reads FQNENV. Trimming shortened V by 1 base and J by 2 bases, and 6 bases separated the two germline ends. The chain's CDR3 is CASSQYPGNQPQHF. As DNA, the CDR3 is TGTGCCAGCAGCCAATACCCAGGCAATCAGCCCCAGCATTTT.

V is TRBV7-9 and J is TRBJ2-5, with D perhaps being TRBD1 or TRBD2 (6 bases each). The CDR3 extends over 14 amino acids. CDR1 is SEHNR, CDR2 FQNEAQ, per germline (reference sequence). V lost 2 bases to trimming and J lost 5 bases, with 12 bases between them. CDR3 sequence: CASSLNGGQETQYF. CDR3 in DNA: TGTGCCAGCAGCTTAAACGGGGGCCAGGAGACCCAGTACTTC.

CDR3: CASSPRAGKTSSYEQYF. The CDR3 DNA sequence: TGTGCCAGCAGCCCGCGCGCTGGAAAAACTAGCTCCTACGAGCAGTACTTC. The chain joins TRBV5-4 to TRBJ2-7, with D perhaps matching TRBD2 (5 bases). Trimming took 4 bases from V and 0 from J, leaving 20 bases between them. Germline V gene sequence: CDR1 SGHNT, CDR2 YYREEE (reference sequence). This CDR3 has 17 amino acids.

This chain connects TRBV3-1 (or the pseudogene TRBV3-2) to TRBJ1-1; D unresolved. Germline CDR1 and CDR2: LGHDT and YNNKEL (reference sequence). The CDR3 has 15 residues. V gave up 2 bases and J gave up 0 bases, with 10 bases separating them. The CDR3 region is CASSQTPGLNTEAFF. CDR3 nucleotide sequence: TGTGCCAGCAGCCAAACCCCGGGTCTGAACACTGAAGCTTTCTTT.

Points on this clone: The sample holds other DNA sequences that translate to the same CDR3. The chain joins TRBV27 to TRBJ2-7; the D is unclear. This CDR3 is built from 12 residues. The V end lost 3 bases, the J end lost 4 bases, and 7 bases lay between the germline ends. Germline values: CDR1 MNHEY, CDR2 SMNVEV (reference sequence). CDR3 sequence reads: CASSFPGYEQYF. CDR3 in DNA: TGTGCCAGCAGTTTCCCCGGGTACGAGCAGTACTTC.

This chain uses TRBV7-2 with TRBJ2-5, with 9 nucleotides matching TRBD2. Trimming took 5 bases from V and 5 from J; bases not matched to a gene: 3. Germline CDR1 is SGHTA and CDR2 is FQGNSA. The CDR3 has 13 residues. The CDR3 loop is CASSTGLAETQYF. The CDR3 DNA sequence: TGTGCCAGCAGCACGGGACTAGCCGAGACCCAGTACTTC.

The chain carries TRBV6-1 and TRBJ1-1; D gene unclear. V lost 2 bases and J lost 3, with 10 bases in between. This CDR3 contains 14 residues. The germline gives CDR1 MNHNS, CDR2 SASEGT. CDR3 protein: CASSESNSYTEAFF. For the CDR3, the DNA is TGTGCCAGCAGTGAAAGCAACAGTTACACTGAAGCTTTCTTT.

This clone was observed a few times. Here the CDR3 DNA reads TGTGCCAGCAGCTTATTAGGGCGCAGGGAGGACCAGTACTTC. It encodes CASSLLGRREDQYF. This chain joins TRBV7-2 and TRBJ2-5; D possibly corresponds to TRBD2 (6 bases). Trimming removed 2 bases from V and 10 bases from J, with 17 bases in between. Germline lookup yields CDR1 SGHTA and CDR2 FQGNSA. CDR3 length equals 14 residues. The whole variable domain, filled in from reference TRBV7-2 and TRBJ2-5, reads GAGVSQSPSNKVTEKGKDVELRCDPISGHTALYWYRQSLGQGLEFLIYFQGNSAPDKSGLPSDRFSAERTGGSVSTLTIQRTQQEDSAVYLCASSLLGRREDQYFGPGTRLLVL.

There are a few counts of this clone. The J gene is TRBJ1-2, the V gene TRBV9; the D gene is possibly TRBD1 (6 bases). The CDR3 is 14 residues long. The V gene's germline CDR1 is SGDLS and CDR2 YYNGEE. V lost 3 bases to trimming and J lost 4 bases, with 13 bases between them. The CDR3 sequence: CASSAPGHFYGYTF. The CDR3 DNA is TGTGCCAGCAGCGCCCCGGGACACTTCTATGGCTACACCTTC.

The chain recombines TRBV19 with TRBJ1-1, with D perhaps TRBD1 (5 bases). CDR3 length equals 15 residues. Trimming took off 3 bases at V and 4 bases at J, with 15 bases between the two ends. Germline CDR1 reads LNHDA; CDR2 reads SQIVND (reference sequence). The CDR3 reads CASSIMGGGGTEAFF. DNA of the CDR3: TGTGCCAGTAGTATTATGGGCGGGGGAGGCACTGAAGCTTTCTTT.

The V gene is TRBV6-5, the J gene TRBJ1-4, with a possible D match to TRBD1 (6 bases). CDR3 length equals 15 residues. V shed 0 bases and J shed 6 bases, with 11 bases lying between them. In germline, CDR1 is MNHEY, CDR2 SVGAGI. For the CDR3, the DNA is TGTGCCAGCAGTTACTCGAACAGGGACTATGAAAAACTGTTTTTT. It is translated as CASSYSNRDYEKLFF.

This clone turned up a few times. The chain is built from TRBV4-1 and TRBJ2-7; D uncertain. Germline V lookup: CDR1 MGHRA, CDR2 YSYEKL. Trimming took 3 bases from V and 6 from J, leaving 9 bases between them. The CDR3 sequence is 12 residues long. CDR3 residues: CASSHSRSEQYF. CDR3 nucleotide sequence: TGCGCCAGCAGCCACTCACGTTCCGAGCAGTACTTC.

The chain recombines TRBV18 with TRBJ2-3; the D gene is possibly TRBD1 (5 bases). Germline-derived CDR1 and CDR2 are KGHSH and LQKENI. V was cut by 5 bases and J by 6 bases, with 12 bases left in between. This CDR3 has 13 amino acids. The CDR3 reads CASSSQAGDTQYF. The CDR3 DNA sequence: TGTGCCAGCTCAAGTCAAGCAGGGGATACGCAGTATTTT.

This chain links TRBV11-2 with TRBJ2-3, with D perhaps TRBD1 (6 bases). V lost 1 base and J 5 bases, leaving 22 bases between the germline ends. This CDR3 is 18 amino acids long. Per germline, CDR1 SGHAT and CDR2 FQNNGV. The CDR3 reads CASSLVLGLAGAGDTQYF. In nucleotides, the CDR3 is TGTGCCAGCAGCTTAGTGCTTGGACTGGCAGGGGCGGGAGATACGCAGTATTTT. The full variable domain, completed using reference TRBV11-2 and TRBJ2-3, is EAGVAQSPRYKIIEKRQSVAFWCNPISGHATLYWYQQILGQGPKLLIQFQNNGVVDDSQLPKDRFSAERLKGVDSTLKIQPAKLEDSAVYLCASSLVLGLAGAGDTQYFGPGTRLTVL.

With respect to this clone: Other DNA variants within this sample encode the same CDR3. The chain carries TRBV12-3 or TRBV12-4 and TRBJ1-5; D is unclear. The CDR3 contains 13 residues. With 5 bases removed from V and 2 bases from J, the gap between germline ends came to 7 bases. In DNA form, the CDR3 reads TGTGCCAGCAGTGCCCAGGGCAATCAGCCCCAGCATTTT. Amino acid sequence: CASSAQGNQPQHF.

This clone was seen ten or more times. The gene calls are TRBV3-1 (or the pseudogene TRBV3-2) and TRBJ2-6; D tentatively reads TRBD1 or TRBD2 (5 bases each). This CDR3 is built from 20 residues. Germline values: CDR1 LGHDT, CDR2 YNNKEL (reference sequence). V was clipped by 4 bases and J by 0 bases, with 22 bases between them. CDR3 sequence (DNA): TGTGCCAGCAGCCGGGCGAAATGGGACCCTACCTCCTCTGGGGCCAACGTCCTGACTTTC. Amino acids: CASSRAKWDPTSSGANVLTF.

This rearrangement joins TRBV6-5 to TRBJ2-1, with 7 bases that match TRBD1. V dropped 5 bases and J dropped 8; count of bases not matched to a gene: 6. CDR1 is MNHEY, CDR2 SVGAGI, per germline. The length of the CDR3 is 13 residues. The CDR3 reads CASSKTDRDEQFF. The CDR3 DNA is TGTGCCAGCAGTAAGACAGACAGGGATGAGCAGTTCTTC.

In this sample, this clone turned up a few times. The chain carries TRBV7-2 and TRBJ1-1, with 10 bases that match TRBD1. V lost 3 bases to trimming and J lost 2 bases; unmatched junction nucleotides: 12. Germline loops: CDR1 SGHTA, CDR2 FQGNSA. There are 18 residues in the CDR3. This CDR3 reads CASSLRGGTGALNTEAFF. The CDR3 nucleotides read TGTGCCAGCAGCTTGAGGGGGGGGACAGGGGCCTTAAACACTGAAGCTTTCTTT.

This sequence joins TRBV6-1 and TRBJ1-5, with D possibly matching TRBD1 (5 bases). Germline-derived CDR1 and CDR2 are MNHNS and SASEGT. Trimming removed 4 bases at V and 0 bases at J, with 13 bases between. This CDR3 comprises 16 residues. The CDR3: CASSARDGNSNQPQHF. CDR3 sequence (DNA): TGTGCCAGCAGTGCTCGGGACGGTAATAGCAATCAGCCCCAGCATTTT.

The chain links TRBV2 to TRBJ2-7; D is tentatively TRBD1 or TRBD2 (5 bases each). The CDR3 extends over 12 amino acids. Germline CDR1 and CDR2: SNHLY and FYNNEI. The V and J ends lost 0 bases and 7 bases respectively, with 7 bases between them. The CDR3 here is CASSEAGEEQYF. The CDR3 DNA follows: TGTGCCAGCAGTGAAGCGGGGGAAGAGCAGTACTTC.

This chain joins TRBV19 and TRBJ2-1; unclear D gene. Germline V gene sequence: CDR1 LNHDA, CDR2 SQIVND (reference sequence). There are 14 residues in the CDR3. With 2 bases removed from V and 13 bases from J, the gap between germline ends came to 18 bases. For the CDR3, the DNA is TGTGCCAGTAGTATACTTCCCGAAATAAGGTTTCAGTTCTTC. Amino acids: CASSILPEIRFQFF.

The genes are TRBV6-5 and TRBJ2-7; D is perhaps TRBD1 or TRBD2 (5 bases each). CDR3 length: 15 residues. Trimming removed 5 bases at V and 2 bases at J, with 16 bases between. Germline V gene sequence: CDR1 MNHEY, CDR2 SVGAGI. For the CDR3, the DNA is TGTGCCAGCAGTCGGTCGGGGCAGGGAACCTACGAGCAGTACTTC. It codes for CASSRSGQGTYEQYF.